Listed here are 27 T cell receptor beta chains from one sample, sequenced in a study of spatial heterogeneity in lung cancer. Time point given: sample taken at primary tumor resection. TCRdb redid the calling of the 5' RACE reads with MiXCR, one entry per CDR3 protein. The profile shows around 14,000 distinct CDR3 sequences, 3% to 4.5% of them singletons. The material was normal lung tissue next to the tumor, obtained at surgery. Source of these receptors: a male donor with early-stage non-small cell lung cancer.

This clonotype was detected ten times or more. This beta chain is a stray read from a library made for alpha chains; its abundance is not meaningful. The chain carries TRBV29-1 and TRBJ2-7, with a possible D match to TRBD1 (6 bases). CDR1 and CDR2 (germline): SQVTM, ANQGSEA. V shed 6 bases and J shed 4 bases, with 19 bases lying between them. The CDR3 has 14 amino acids. The CDR3 coding sequence is TGCAGCGTCCGACCGGGACAACAGAGTTACGAGCAGTACTTC. Amino acids: CSVRPGQQSYEQYF.

This clonotype was seen ten or more times. For a library built for alpha chains, this beta chain is a stray read; little rests on its size. The V call is TRBV4-2, the J call TRBJ1-4, with 8 nucleotides matching TRBD1. The CDR3 consists of 17 residues. Germline assignment: CDR1 LGHNA and CDR2 YNFKEQ. After removal of 0 bases from V and 6 bases from J, the junction contained 9 bases not matched to a gene. Written as DNA, the CDR3 is TGTGCCAGCAGCCAAGATAGGCTAAGGACAGGGTATGAAAAACTGTTTTTT. Translating gives CASSQDRLRTGYEKLFF.

This clonotype was picked up many times. Being off target in a library aimed at alpha chains, this beta chain has a size of little meaning. V usage is TRBV10-2 and J usage is TRBJ1-5, with D tentatively TRBD1 (6 bases). Looked up from germline, CDR1 is WSHSY and CDR2 is SAAADI. The CDR3 has 14 residues. Trimming took 7 bases from V and 5 from J, leaving 15 bases between them. The CDR3 DNA follows: TGCGCCAGCAACCCGACAGGACTCGATCAGCCCCAGCATTTT. Amino acid sequence: CASNPTGLDQPQHF.

This clonotype was seen many times. This beta chain slipped into a library made for alpha chains as a stray read, so its size is not meaningful. This rearrangement joins TRBV12-3 or TRBV12-4 to TRBJ2-1, with 8 bases fitting TRBD2. The ends lost 3 bases at V and 5 bases at J; junction bases unmatched: 15. The CDR3 contains 18 residues. The CDR3 protein is CASSLVETLPSGHNEQFF. In nucleotides, the CDR3 is TGTGCCAGCAGTTTGGTTGAGACTTTGCCTAGCGGGCACAATGAGCAGTTCTTC.

In its sample, this clonotype was seen many times. A library prepared for alpha chains yielded this beta chain as an off-target read; its size is of little meaning. This chain connects TRBV24-1 to TRBJ2-6; D call uncertain. Looked up from germline, CDR1 is KGHDR and CDR2 is SFDVKD. The CDR3 is made up of 15 amino acids. The V end was cut by 3 bases, the J end by 2 bases, with 7 bases between. CDR3 in DNA: TGTGCCACCAGTGATACAACCCCTGGGGCCAACGTCCTGACTTTC. It encodes CATSDTTPGANVLTF.

Many counts were recorded for this clonotype. This beta chain came through as a stray read in a library set up for alpha chains, and its size says little. This chain joins TRBV7-8 and TRBJ2-1; a possible D gene is TRBD1 (5 bases). The germline V and J ends were trimmed by 5 bases and 2 bases, with 19 bases remaining between them. Germline V gives CDR1 SGHVS, CDR2 FQNEAQ. This CDR3 region has 17 residues. Here the CDR3 reads CASSPQRGHDAYNEQFF. DNA for the CDR3: TGTGCCAGCAGCCCCCAGCGTGGACACGACGCCTACAATGAGCAGTTCTTC.

Ten or more counts support this clonotype. This beta chain was picked up by a library intended for alpha chains and is off target, so its count carries little meaning. V and J are TRBV12-3 or TRBV12-4 and TRBJ2-7, with TRBD1 matching 7 bases. The V segment lost 3 bases and the J segment 0 bases; nucleotides outside the gene matches: 2. The CDR3 loop spans 14 amino acids. The CDR3 nucleotides are TGTGCCAGCAGTTTTGGGACAGCCTCCTACGAGCAGTACTTC. Translating gives CASSFGTASYEQYF.

This clonotype occurred many times. Because the library targeted alpha chains, this beta chain is an off-target read whose size means little. The chain has TRBV12-3 or TRBV12-4 and TRBJ1-3; TRBD1 matches at 9 bases. Losses at the gene ends were 7 bases for V and 4 bases for J; bases not matched to a gene: 11. There are 16 residues in the CDR3. The CDR3: CASTKQGAMVGNTIYF. DNA of the CDR3: TGTGCCAGCACTAAACAGGGGGCTATGGTCGGAAACACCATATATTTT.

This clonotype has at least ten counts. With the library built for alpha chains, this beta chain is off target and its frequency is not meaningful. This chain uses TRBV24-1 with TRBJ2-1, with D possibly matching TRBD1 (6 bases). CDR1 is KGHDR, CDR2 SFDVKD, per germline. Deletions cut 4 bases from V and 9 bases from J, with 15 bases between. The CDR3 loop spans 14 amino acids. CDR3 DNA sequence: TGTGCCACCAGTGAACAGGGCAAGTTAGGTGAGCAGTTCTTC. Protein: CATSEQGKLGEQFF.

This clonotype showed up many times. This beta chain represents an off-target read in a library built for alpha chains; its size is of limited meaning. The chain has TRBV10-3 and TRBJ2-3, with D unclear. The CDR3 consists of 15 residues. The germline V gene encodes CDR1 ENHRY and CDR2 SYGVKD. V lost 4 bases to trimming and J lost 0 bases, with 11 bases between them. The CDR3 nucleotides read TGTGCCATCAGTGGAGACGCAAGGAGCACAGATACGCAGTATTTT. Translation: CAISGDARSTDTQYF.

In its sample, this clonotype ranks as medium-sized. This beta chain came through as a stray read in a library set up for alpha chains, and its size says little. This sequence joins TRBV7-9 and TRBJ1-1; D is possibly TRBD1 (6 bases). V was shortened by 5 bases and J by 0 bases, with 13 bases between the two germline ends. The CDR3 length is 15 residues. Germline CDR1 is SEHNR and CDR2 is FQNEAQ (reference sequence). The CDR3, as DNA: TGTGCCAGCAGCCATGGACAGTTCATGAACACTGAAGCTTTCTTT. Protein product: CASSHGQFMNTEAFF.

In its sample, this clonotype was seen many times. Since it is a stray read in a library aimed at alpha chains, this beta chain has a size that is not meaningful. The chain carries TRBV5-5 and TRBJ1-1; unclear D gene. The V gene lost 4 bases and the J gene lost 6 bases, with 10 bases spanning the gap. The CDR3 is 12 amino acids. Germline V gene data show CDR1 as SGHKS and CDR2 as YYEKEE (reference sequence). The CDR3 loop is CASSANEAEAFF. CDR3 bases: TGTGCCAGCAGCGCAAATGAAGCTGAAGCTTTCTTT.

This clonotype has at least ten counts. This beta chain slipped into a library made for alpha chains as a stray read, so its size is not meaningful. The chain joins TRBV6-6 to TRBJ2-7, with 8 nucleotides matching TRBD2. The germline CDR1 and CDR2 sequences are MNHNY and SVGAGI (reference sequence). The CDR3 is made up of 15 amino acids. Losses at the gene ends were 6 bases for V and 2 bases for J; bases not matched to a gene: 9. This CDR3 is CASRSKAGEAYEQYF. CDR3 DNA: TGTGCCAGCAGGTCTAAAGCGGGAGAGGCCTACGAGCAGTACTTC.

This clonotype was found many times. This beta chain is an unintended read in a library built for alpha chains; its size means little. For the CDR3, the DNA is TGCAGTGCTCCCAGAAAAGGGTATGGCTACACCTTC. The encoded protein is CSAPRKGYGYTF. The chain combines TRBV20-1 with TRBJ1-2; D not certain. The CDR3 is made up of 12 amino acids. The germline V and J ends were trimmed by 5 bases and 5 bases, with 12 bases remaining between them. The V gene's germline CDR1 is DFQATT and CDR2 SNEGSKA (reference sequence).

This clonotype was recorded at least ten times. Because this beta chain is a stray read in a library intended to capture alpha chains, its abundance should not be given much weight. The J gene is TRBJ2-1, the V gene TRBV7-9, with D possibly being TRBD2 (6 bases). V gave up 2 bases and J gave up 7 bases, with 15 bases separating them. CDR1 and CDR2 from the germline V gene are SEHNR and FQNEAQ (reference sequence). This CDR3 is built from 15 residues. The chain's CDR3 is CASSLLEGPQNEQFF. The CDR3 DNA reads as TGTGCCAGCAGCTTACTGGAGGGCCCCCAGAATGAGCAGTTCTTC.

This clonotype was recorded many times. This beta chain is an unintended read in a library built for alpha chains; its size means little. The chain's CDR3 is CASSLGTIGYEQFF. The CDR3, as DNA: TGTGCCAGCAGCTTAGGGACTATTGGATATGAGCAGTTCTTC. The J gene is TRBJ2-1, the V gene TRBV11-2, with TRBD2 as a possible D gene (6 bases). Trimming took 1 base from V and 8 from J, leaving 12 bases between them. Germline CDR1 and CDR2: SGHAT and FQNNGV. The CDR3 runs 14 residues.

This clonotype was recorded at least ten times. This beta chain is a stray read from a library made for alpha chains; its abundance is not meaningful. The chain combines TRBV29-1 with TRBJ1-1; D may be TRBD1 (5 bases). Trimming cost V 4 bases and J 7 bases, with 16 bases left between them. Germline V lookup: CDR1 SQVTM, CDR2 ANQGSEA. CDR3 length: 13 residues. CDR3 region: CSVARGSQGEAFF. The CDR3 DNA follows: TGCAGCGTTGCAAGGGGTTCCCAGGGTGAAGCTTTCTTT.

At least ten counts were recorded for this clonotype. This beta chain is off target for a library built for alpha chains, so its abundance means little. The CDR3 loop reads CASRPNTGGADQPQHF. CDR3 DNA sequence: TGTGCCAGCAGGCCTAATACAGGGGGCGCAGATCAGCCCCAGCATTTT. The chain employs TRBV12-3 or TRBV12-4 and TRBJ1-5; TRBD1 matches at 9 bases. The V segment lost 6 bases and the J segment 5 bases; nucleotides outside the gene matches: 11. The CDR3 is 16 amino acids.

At least ten counts were recorded for this clonotype. Because the library targeted alpha chains, this beta chain is an off-target read whose size means little. The chain couples TRBV29-1 to TRBJ2-1; TRBD2 matches at 8 bases. Germline CDR1 SQVTM, CDR2 ANQGSEA. Germline trimming cut 3 bases from V and 9 bases from J; bases unmatched to any gene: 7. The CDR3 spans 13 residues. CDR3 nucleotides: TGCAGCGTTGAGCAGAGCGGGAGAGGTGAGCAGTTCTTC. This sequence encodes CSVEQSGRGEQFF.

The sample holds many counts of this clonotype. This beta chain is a stray read from a library made for alpha chains; its abundance is not meaningful. The rearrangement joins TRBV6-1 to TRBJ2-1; 8 nucleotides match TRBD2. With 4 bases clipped from V and 8 bases from J, the junction kept 4 bases outside the gene matches. There are 13 residues in the CDR3. CDR1 MNHNS and CDR2 SASEGT come from the germline V gene. The CDR3 loop reads CASSAGGGYEQFF. DNA of the CDR3: TGTGCCAGCAGTGCCGGGGGGGGGTATGAGCAGTTCTTC.

This clonotype was detected many times. As an off-target read in a library built for alpha chains, this beta chain has a frequency of little significance. As DNA, the CDR3 is TGTGCCAGCAGCTTATACACCCGGGCAGTAAAAACTGAAGCTTTCTTT. Translated, it gives CASSLYTRAVKTEAFF. V usage is TRBV7-9 and J usage is TRBJ1-1; D unresolved. This CDR3 region has 16 residues. Trimming removed 2 bases at V and 5 bases at J, with 18 bases between. Germline V gene sequence: CDR1 SEHNR, CDR2 FQNEAQ (reference sequence).

This clonotype was detected ten times or more. This beta chain represents an off-target read in a library built for alpha chains; its size is of limited meaning. The V gene is TRBV7-3, the J gene TRBJ2-1, with 9 bases lining up with TRBD2. Germline loops: CDR1 SGHTA, CDR2 FQGTGA. V lost 5 bases, J lost 5 bases, and 7 bases stayed unmatched. The CDR3 covers 15 residues. The DNA of the CDR3 is TGTGCCAGCAGCCTTACTAGCGGGTATAACAATGAGCAGTTCTTC. Translation gives CASSLTSGYNNEQFF.

This clonotype was seen ten or more times. This beta chain is an off-target read within a library intended for alpha chains, so its frequency means little. V and J are TRBV6-1 and TRBJ2-1; weak D call: TRBD2 (6 bases). From germline, CDR1 is MNHNS and CDR2 SASEGT. The CDR3 length is 16 residues. V was shortened by 6 bases and J by 9 bases, with 24 bases between the two germline ends. Here the CDR3 reads CASRRGTGVGLGEQFF. CDR3 DNA sequence: TGTGCCAGCAGGAGGGGAACGGGAGTAGGTTTGGGTGAGCAGTTCTTC.

This clonotype was seen many times. Because this beta chain is a stray read in a library intended to capture alpha chains, its abundance should not be given much weight. The chain joins TRBV6-1 to TRBJ2-2; D might be TRBD1 or TRBD2, each matching 5 bases. The germline V gene encodes CDR1 MNHNS and CDR2 SASEGT. V lost 8 bases and J 3 bases, leaving 16 bases between the germline ends. The CDR3 is 15 amino acids. CDR3 protein: CASVIGGVYTGELFF. The CDR3 bases are TGTGCCAGCGTTATTGGGGGAGTCTACACCGGGGAGCTGTTTTTT.

Remarks on this clonotype: This beta chain slipped into a library made for alpha chains as a stray read, so its size is not meaningful. J is TRBJ2-7 and V is TRBV20-1; weak D call: TRBD1 (6 bases). CDR1 and CDR2 (germline): DFQATT, SNEGSKA (reference sequence). The V end lost 0 bases, the J end lost 13 bases, and 22 bases lay between the germline ends. This CDR3 is built from 14 residues. The CDR3 loop reads CSARDRGNYYEYYF. The CDR3 coding sequence is TGCAGTGCTAGAGATAGGGGGAACTACTACGAGTACTACTTC.

This clonotype was seen ten or more times. This beta chain is an off-target read within a library intended for alpha chains, so its frequency means little. The chain joins TRBV2 to TRBJ1-6; a possible D gene is TRBD1 (5 bases). Germline CDR1 is SNHLY and CDR2 is FYNNEI. The CDR3 is 14 residues long. V shed 3 bases and J shed 10 bases, with 13 bases lying between them. The CDR3 loop is CASSDQGGESPLHF. CDR3 nucleotide sequence: TGTGCCAGCAGTGATCAGGGAGGGGAATCACCCCTCCACTTT.

This clonotype was seen many times. A library prepared for alpha chains yielded this beta chain as an off-target read; its size is of little meaning. The chain employs TRBV11-3 and TRBJ2-2; D is unresolved. Trimming pared 5 bases from V and 0 bases from J, leaving 10 bases between. The CDR3 extends over 15 amino acids. From germline, CDR1 is SGHNT and CDR2 YENEEA. The CDR3 DNA is TGTGCCAGCAGCAGTACAGCAACGAACACCGGGGAGCTGTTTTTT. Protein product: CASSSTATNTGELFF. The complete variable domain, with remaining parts taken from reference TRBV11-3 and TRBJ2-2, reads EAGVVQSPRYKIIEKKQPVAFWCNPISGHNTLYWYLQNLGQGPELLIRYENEEAVDDSQLPKDRFSAERLKGVDSTLKIQPAELGDSAVYLCASSSTATNTGELFFGEGSRLTVL.